This entry describes one T cell receptor beta chain. What it recognizes is unknown. Germline CDR1 is SGHTS and CDR2 is YDEGEE. The V gene lost 7 bases and the J gene lost 1 base, with 15 bases spanning the gap. The CDR3 extends over 15 amino acids. TCRdb itself ran the 5' RACE reads through MiXCR, one entry per CDR3 protein. The data hold under 300,000 distinct CDR3 sequences, with about 12% observed a single time. The sample comes from a study of identical twins. Whole-study results and caveats: Insertion counts were lower in abundant cord blood beta clonotypes, a trend that memory repertoires did not show. Twin pairs' shared out-of-frame alpha sequences were enriched in low generation probability. Twins' excess sharing was less marked for out-of-frame beta sequences.

These records were also assigned to another study, of yellow fever vaccine responses in identical twins.

Sequences were obtained from memory (CD45RO+) T cells sorted from blood. The clonotype was recovered from a woman between 18 and 30 years old in good health. J is TRBJ2-1 and V is TRBV5-8; possible D gene TRBD1, 5 bases. CDR3 sequence (DNA): TGTGCCAGCGGCAGGGTTAGGGTTTCCTACAATGAGCAGTTCTTC. Its protein product is CASGRVRVSYNEQFF.